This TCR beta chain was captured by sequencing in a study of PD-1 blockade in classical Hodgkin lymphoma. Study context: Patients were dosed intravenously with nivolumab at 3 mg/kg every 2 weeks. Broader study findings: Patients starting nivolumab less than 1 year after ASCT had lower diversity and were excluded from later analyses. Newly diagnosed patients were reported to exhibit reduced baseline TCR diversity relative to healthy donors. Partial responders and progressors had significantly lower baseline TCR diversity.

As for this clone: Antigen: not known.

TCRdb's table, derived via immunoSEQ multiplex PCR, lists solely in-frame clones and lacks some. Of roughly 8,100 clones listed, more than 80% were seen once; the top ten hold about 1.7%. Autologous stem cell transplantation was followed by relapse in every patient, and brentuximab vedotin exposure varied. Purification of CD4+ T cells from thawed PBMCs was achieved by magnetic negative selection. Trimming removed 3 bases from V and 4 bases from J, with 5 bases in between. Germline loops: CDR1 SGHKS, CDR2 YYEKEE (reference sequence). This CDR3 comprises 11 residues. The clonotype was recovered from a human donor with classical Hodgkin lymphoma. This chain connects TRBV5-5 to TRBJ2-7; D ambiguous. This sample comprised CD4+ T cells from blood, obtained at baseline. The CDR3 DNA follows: TGTGCCAGCAGCTCATTTTACGAGCAGTACTTC. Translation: CASSSFYEQYF.